The 3 T cell receptor beta chains in this list originate from one sample, sequenced in a study of blood T cells in healthy people across ages. Sample-barcoded 5' priming and a J-beta primer mix drove a second PCR of about 6 to 11 cycles. TCRdb re-called the 5' RACE reads with MiXCR, one entry per CDR3 protein. This sample has roughly 1,700,000 distinct CDR3 sequences; roughly 27% occur once, and the top ten carry over 7%. The sequenced material came from blood. Every receptor here comes from a woman aged 25 to 45 in good health.

This clonotype was observed a few times. V and J are TRBV4-1 and TRBJ2-7; D not resolved. The CDR3 loop spans 14 amino acids. From germline, CDR1 is MGHRA and CDR2 YSYEKL. V was shortened by 0 bases and J by 1 base, with 7 bases between the two germline ends. CDR3 sequence reads: CASSQEMGSYEQYF. DNA of the CDR3: TGCGCCAGCAGCCAAGAAATGGGGTCCTACGAGCAGTACTTC.

The table lists this clonotype with a few counts. This chain joins TRBV29-1 and TRBJ2-7; 7 positions match TRBD1. V dropped 8 bases and J dropped 5; count of bases not matched to a gene: 12. The CDR3 is made up of 13 amino acids. Germline V lookup: CDR1 SQVTM, CDR2 ANQGSEA. CDR3 loop: CSMRRAGGDEQYF. The DNA for the CDR3 is TGCAGCATGCGCCGGGCAGGGGGAGACGAGCAGTACTTC.

In the case of this clonotype: This may arise from a read error, as a much more abundant clone is one base away. CDR3 coding DNA: TGTGCCATCAGGGAAAGCGAAAGCAGCTACGAGCAGTACTTC. This codes for CAIRESESSYEQYF. The genes are TRBV10-3 and TRBJ2-7; no firm D call. Deletions cut 6 bases from V and 3 bases from J, with 15 bases between. CDR3 size: 14 residues. Per germline, CDR1 ENHRY and CDR2 SYGVKD.